Listed here are 8 T cell receptor beta chains from one sample, sequenced in a study of T-cell reconstitution after alpha-beta-depleted transplantation in children. Molecular barcoding with unique molecular identifiers was used for the TCRbeta library. MiXCR was run by TCRdb on the PCR reads, yielding one entry per CDR3 protein. The sample has 500,000 to 600,000 distinct CDR3 sequences; around 20% are singletons. Source: PBMCs from the stem cell graft donor, taken from the stem cell graft. The source of these receptors is a human donor who donated a stem cell graft to a child with acute lymphoblastic leukemia.

This chain links TRBV20-1 with TRBJ2-4; tentative D call: TRBD2 (5 bases). V was shortened by 0 bases and J by 6 bases, with 15 bases between the two germline ends. The germline gives CDR1 DFQATT, CDR2 SNEGSKA (reference sequence). The CDR3 covers 15 residues. The CDR3 region is CSARDQPGNGNIQYF. In DNA, the CDR3 is TGCAGTGCTAGAGATCAGCCCGGGAACGGAAACATTCAGTACTTC.

This chain joins TRBV7-9 and TRBJ2-7; a weak D match, TRBD2 (5 bases). V shed 7 bases and J shed 0 bases, with 13 bases lying between them. Germline assignment: CDR1 SEHNR and CDR2 FQNEAQ (reference sequence). CDR3 size: 14 residues. The CDR3 spells CASTRRESSYEQYF. CDR3 nucleotide sequence: TGTGCCAGCACCAGACGGGAAAGCTCCTACGAGCAGTACTTC.

This clonotype has only a few counts. This chain uses TRBV20-1 with TRBJ2-7; D remains ambiguous. The germline V and J ends were trimmed by 0 bases and 3 bases, with 6 bases remaining between them. The CDR3 consists of 12 residues. Germline CDR1 DFQATT, CDR2 SNEGSKA (reference sequence). The CDR3, as DNA: TGCAGTGCTAGAGATCCCCTCTACGAGCAGTACTTC. Translated, it gives CSARDPLYEQYF.

The sample holds a few counts of this clonotype. The chain recombines TRBV10-3 with TRBJ2-2; tentative D call: TRBD2 (5 bases). This CDR3 comprises 15 residues. The V and J ends lost 2 bases and 7 bases respectively, with 14 bases between them. Germline-derived CDR1 and CDR2 are ENHRY and SYGVKD. In DNA, the CDR3 is TGTGCCATCAGTGAGGAGAGGGTTTTCAGCGGGGAGCTGTTTTTT. Its protein is CAISEERVFSGELFF.

The chain employs TRBV10-2 and TRBJ1-1; D not certain. From germline, CDR1 is WSHSY and CDR2 SAAADI. The ends were cut back, 8 bases at V and 2 bases at J, with 9 bases in the middle. The CDR3 covers 12 residues. The DNA for the CDR3 is TGCGCCAGCGAAGCGGGTAACACTGAAGCTTTCTTT. This sequence encodes CASEAGNTEAFF.

This chain links TRBV5-1 with TRBJ2-5; TRBD2 aligns across 7 bases. CDR3 length: 15 residues. The germline CDR1 and CDR2 sequences are SGHRS and YFSETQ. V shed 2 bases, J shed 5 bases, and the junction held 9 bases outside the gene matches. The CDR3 is CASSFPGTTSETQYF. CDR3 nucleotide sequence: TGCGCCAGCAGCTTTCCCGGGACTACCTCGGAGACCCAGTACTTC.

The chain recombines TRBV5-4 with TRBJ2-1; 12 nucleotides agree with TRBD1. The CDR3 has 14 residues. Germline-derived CDR1 and CDR2 are SGHNT and YYREEE (reference sequence). The ends lost 4 bases at V and 9 bases at J; junction bases unmatched: 5. The CDR3 loop reads CASSLGQGAAEQFF. CDR3 DNA: TGTGCCAGCAGCCTGGGACAGGGGGCCGCTGAGCAGTTCTTC.

The chain joins TRBV12-3 or TRBV12-4 to TRBJ2-7, with D possibly matching TRBD2 (6 bases). V was pared by 1 base and J by 4 bases, with 11 bases between. The CDR3 length is 14 residues. CDR3 bases: TGTGCCAGCAGTTTAGGAGGAGGGCAATACGAGCAGTACTTC. Its translation: CASSLGGGQYEQYF.